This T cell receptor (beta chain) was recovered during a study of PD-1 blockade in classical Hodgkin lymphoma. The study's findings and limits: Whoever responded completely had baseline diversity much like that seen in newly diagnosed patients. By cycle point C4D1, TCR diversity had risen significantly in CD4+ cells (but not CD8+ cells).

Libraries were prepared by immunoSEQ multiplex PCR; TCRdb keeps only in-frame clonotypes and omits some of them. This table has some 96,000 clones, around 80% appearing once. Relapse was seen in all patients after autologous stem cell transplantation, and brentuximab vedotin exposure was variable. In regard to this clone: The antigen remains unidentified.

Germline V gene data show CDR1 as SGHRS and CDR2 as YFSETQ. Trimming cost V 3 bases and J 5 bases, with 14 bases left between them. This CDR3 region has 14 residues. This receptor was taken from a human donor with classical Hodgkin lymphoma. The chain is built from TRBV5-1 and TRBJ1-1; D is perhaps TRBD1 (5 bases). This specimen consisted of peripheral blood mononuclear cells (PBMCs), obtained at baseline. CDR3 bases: TGCGCCAGCAGCTCCCAGGGATTGAGTACTGAAGCTTTCTTT. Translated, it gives CASSSQGLSTEAFF. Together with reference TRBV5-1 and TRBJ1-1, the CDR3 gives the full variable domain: KAGVTQTPRYLIKTRGQQVTLSCSPISGHRSVSWYQQTPGQGLQFLFEYFSETQRNKGNFPGRFSGRQFSNSRSEMNVSTLELGDSALYLCASSSQGLSTEAFFGQGTRLTVV.